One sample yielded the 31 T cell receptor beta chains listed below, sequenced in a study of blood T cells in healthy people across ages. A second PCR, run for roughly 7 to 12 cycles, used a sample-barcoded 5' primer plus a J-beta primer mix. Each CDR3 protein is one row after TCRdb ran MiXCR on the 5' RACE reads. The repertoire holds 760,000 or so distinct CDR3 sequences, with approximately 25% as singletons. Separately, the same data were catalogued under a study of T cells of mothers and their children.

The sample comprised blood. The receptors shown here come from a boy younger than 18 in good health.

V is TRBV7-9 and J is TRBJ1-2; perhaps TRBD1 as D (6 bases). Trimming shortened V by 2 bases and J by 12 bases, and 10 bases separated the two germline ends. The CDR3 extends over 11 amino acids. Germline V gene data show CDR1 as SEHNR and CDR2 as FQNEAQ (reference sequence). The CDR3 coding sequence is TGTGCCAGCAGCTTACTCCAGGGGCACACCTTC. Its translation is CASSLLQGHTF.

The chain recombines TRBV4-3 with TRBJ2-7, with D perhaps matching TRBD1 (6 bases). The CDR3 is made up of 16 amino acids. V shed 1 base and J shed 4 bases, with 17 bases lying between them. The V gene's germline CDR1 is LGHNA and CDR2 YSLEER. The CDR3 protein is CASSQAYAGALYEQYF. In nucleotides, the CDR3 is TGCGCCAGCAGCCAAGCGTATGCAGGGGCATTGTACGAGCAGTACTTC.

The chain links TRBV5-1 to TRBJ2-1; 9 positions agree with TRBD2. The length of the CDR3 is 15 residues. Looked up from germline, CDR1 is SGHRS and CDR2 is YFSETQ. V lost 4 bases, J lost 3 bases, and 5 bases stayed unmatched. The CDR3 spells CASSPRLADYNEQFF. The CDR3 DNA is TGCGCCAGCAGCCCGCGACTAGCGGACTACAATGAGCAGTTCTTC.

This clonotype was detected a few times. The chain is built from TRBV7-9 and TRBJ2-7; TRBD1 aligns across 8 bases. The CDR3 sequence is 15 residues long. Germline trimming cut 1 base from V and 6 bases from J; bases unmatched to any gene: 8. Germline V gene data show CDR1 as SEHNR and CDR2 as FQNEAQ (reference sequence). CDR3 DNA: TGTGCCAGCAGCTTAGGGGAGACAGGGGATGTCGAGCAGTACTTC. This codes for CASSLGETGDVEQYF.

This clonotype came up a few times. The CDR3 DNA sequence: TGCGCCAGCAGCTTGATGGGGCCTAGCGGGAGGCAAGAGACCCAGTACTTC. Translating gives CASSLMGPSGRQETQYF. The gene calls are TRBV5-1 and TRBJ2-5; 11 bases are shared with TRBD2. J lost 2 bases, V lost 1 base, and 7 bases had no gene match. The CDR3 contains 17 residues. CDR1 is SGHRS, CDR2 YFSETQ, per germline.

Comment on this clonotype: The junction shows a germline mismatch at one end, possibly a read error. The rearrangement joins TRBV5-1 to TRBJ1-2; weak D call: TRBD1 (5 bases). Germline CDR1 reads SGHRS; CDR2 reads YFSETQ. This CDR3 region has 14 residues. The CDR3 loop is CASSLNEGNYGYTF. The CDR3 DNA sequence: TGCGCCAGCAGCTTGAATGAGGGGAACTACGGCTACACCTTC.

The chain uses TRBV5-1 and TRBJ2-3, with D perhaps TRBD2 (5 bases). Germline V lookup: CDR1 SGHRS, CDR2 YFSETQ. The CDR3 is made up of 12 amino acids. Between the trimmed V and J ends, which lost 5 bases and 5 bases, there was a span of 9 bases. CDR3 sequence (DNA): TGCGCCAGCAGAATCGCGGGAGATACGCAGTATTTT. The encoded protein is CASRIAGDTQYF.

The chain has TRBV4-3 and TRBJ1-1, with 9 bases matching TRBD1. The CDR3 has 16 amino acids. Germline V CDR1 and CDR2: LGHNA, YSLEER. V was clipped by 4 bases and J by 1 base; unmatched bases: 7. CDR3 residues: CASSPGTGTGNTEAFF. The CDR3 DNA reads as TGCGCCAGCAGCCCAGGGACAGGGACAGGGAACACTGAAGCTTTCTTT.

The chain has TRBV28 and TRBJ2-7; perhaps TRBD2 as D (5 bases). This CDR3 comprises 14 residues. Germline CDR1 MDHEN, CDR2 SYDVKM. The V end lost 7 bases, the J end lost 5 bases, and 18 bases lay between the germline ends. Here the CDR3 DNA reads TGTGCCAGCACCTTGGTCGGGAAGGTTCACGAGCAGTACTTC. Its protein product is CASTLVGKVHEQYF.

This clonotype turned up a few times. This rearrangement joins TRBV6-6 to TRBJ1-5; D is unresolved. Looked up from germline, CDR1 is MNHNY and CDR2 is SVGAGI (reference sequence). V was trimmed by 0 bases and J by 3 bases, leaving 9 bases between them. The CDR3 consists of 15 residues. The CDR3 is CASSYSTTLNQPQHF. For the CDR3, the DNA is TGTGCCAGCAGTTACTCGACGACCCTCAATCAGCCCCAGCATTTT.

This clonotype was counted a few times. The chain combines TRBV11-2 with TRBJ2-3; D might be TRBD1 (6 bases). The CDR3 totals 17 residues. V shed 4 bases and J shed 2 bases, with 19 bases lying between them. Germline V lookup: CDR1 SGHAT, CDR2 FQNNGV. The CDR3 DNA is TGTGCCAGCAGCTCTCTTAGGACAGCCTCCTTCACAGATACGCAGTATTTT. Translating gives CASSSLRTASFTDTQYF.

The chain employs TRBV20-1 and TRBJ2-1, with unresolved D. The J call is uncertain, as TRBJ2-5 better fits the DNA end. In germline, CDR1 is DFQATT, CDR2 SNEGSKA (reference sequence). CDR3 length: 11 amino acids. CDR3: CKRLVQETQYF. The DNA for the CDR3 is TGCAAACGGTTAGTCCAAGAGACCCAGTACTTC.

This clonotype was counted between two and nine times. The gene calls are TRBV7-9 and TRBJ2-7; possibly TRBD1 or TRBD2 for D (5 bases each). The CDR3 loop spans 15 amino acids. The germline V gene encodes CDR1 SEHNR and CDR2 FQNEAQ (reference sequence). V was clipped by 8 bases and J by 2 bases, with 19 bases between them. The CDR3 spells CASLGPTQAAYEQYF. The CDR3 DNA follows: TGTGCCAGCTTGGGACCCACCCAGGCGGCCTACGAGCAGTACTTC.

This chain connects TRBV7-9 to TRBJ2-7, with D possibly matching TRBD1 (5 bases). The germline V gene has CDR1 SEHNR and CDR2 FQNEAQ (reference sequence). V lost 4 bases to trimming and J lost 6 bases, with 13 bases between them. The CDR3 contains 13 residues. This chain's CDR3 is CASSSPQRGEQYF. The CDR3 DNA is TGTGCCAGCAGCTCCCCGCAAAGGGGCGAGCAGTACTTC.

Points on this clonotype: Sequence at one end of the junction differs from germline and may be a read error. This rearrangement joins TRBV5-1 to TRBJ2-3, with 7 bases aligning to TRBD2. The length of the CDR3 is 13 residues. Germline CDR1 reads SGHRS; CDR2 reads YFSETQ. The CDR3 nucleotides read TGCGCCAGCAGCGGGGGGGTAGGAGATACGCAGTATTTC. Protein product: CASSGGVGDTQYF.

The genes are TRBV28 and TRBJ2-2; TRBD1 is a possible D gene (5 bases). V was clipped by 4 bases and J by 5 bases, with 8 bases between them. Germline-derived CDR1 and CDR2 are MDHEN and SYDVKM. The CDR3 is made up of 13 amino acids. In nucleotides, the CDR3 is TGTGCCAGCAGTTACACAGGAACCGGGGAGCTGTTTTTT. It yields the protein CASSYTGTGELFF.

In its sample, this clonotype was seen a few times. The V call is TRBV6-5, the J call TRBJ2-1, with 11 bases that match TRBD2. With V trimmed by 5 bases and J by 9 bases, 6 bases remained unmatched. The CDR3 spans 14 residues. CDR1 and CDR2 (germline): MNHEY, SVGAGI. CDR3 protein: CASSRPGLAGEQFF. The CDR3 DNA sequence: TGTGCCAGCAGTCGACCCGGACTAGCGGGTGAGCAGTTCTTC.

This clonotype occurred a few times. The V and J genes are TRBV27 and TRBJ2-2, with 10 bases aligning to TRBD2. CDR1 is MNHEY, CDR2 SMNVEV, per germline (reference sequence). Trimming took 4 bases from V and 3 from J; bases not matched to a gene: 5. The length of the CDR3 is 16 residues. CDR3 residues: CASSWLAGDDTGELFF. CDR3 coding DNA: TGTGCCAGCAGTTGGCTAGCGGGAGACGACACCGGGGAGCTGTTTTTT.

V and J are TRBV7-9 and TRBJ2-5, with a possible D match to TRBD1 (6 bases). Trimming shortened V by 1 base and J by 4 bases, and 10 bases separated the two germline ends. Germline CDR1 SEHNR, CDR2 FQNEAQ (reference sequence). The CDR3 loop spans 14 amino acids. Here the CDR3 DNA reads TGTGCCAGCAGCTTAGGGGACATCGGAGAGACCCAGTACTTC. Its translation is CASSLGDIGETQYF.

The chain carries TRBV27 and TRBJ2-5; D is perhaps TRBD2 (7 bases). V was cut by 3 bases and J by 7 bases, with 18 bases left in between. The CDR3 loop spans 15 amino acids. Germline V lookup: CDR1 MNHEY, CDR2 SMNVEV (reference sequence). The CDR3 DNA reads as TGTGCCAGCAGTTTTATTGCGGGGGCGTCGGGGACCCAGTACTTC. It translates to CASSFIAGASGTQYF.

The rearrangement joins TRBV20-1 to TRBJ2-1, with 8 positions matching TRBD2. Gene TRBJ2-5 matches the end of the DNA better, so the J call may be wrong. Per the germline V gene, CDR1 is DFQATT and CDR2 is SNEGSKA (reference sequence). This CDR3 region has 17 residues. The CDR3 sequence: CSARDRGGRLYGETQYF. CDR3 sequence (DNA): TGCAGTGCTAGAGATCGGGGGGGGAGGCTATATGGAGAGACCCAGTACTTC.

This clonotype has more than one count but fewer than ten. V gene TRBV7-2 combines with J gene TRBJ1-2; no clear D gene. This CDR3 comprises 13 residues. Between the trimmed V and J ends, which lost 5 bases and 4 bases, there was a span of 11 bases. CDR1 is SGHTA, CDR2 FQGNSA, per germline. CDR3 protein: CASSPRGPYGYTF. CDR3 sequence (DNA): TGTGCCAGCAGCCCCCGAGGTCCCTATGGCTACACCTTC.

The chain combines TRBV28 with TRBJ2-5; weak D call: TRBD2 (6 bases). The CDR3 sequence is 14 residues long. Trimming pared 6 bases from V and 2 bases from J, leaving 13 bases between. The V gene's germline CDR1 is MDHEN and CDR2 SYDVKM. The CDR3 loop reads CASRGGLTQETQYF. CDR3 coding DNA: TGTGCCAGCAGGGGAGGACTCACACAAGAGACCCAGTACTTC.

The CDR3 loop is CASSQEIATGYNEQFF. The CDR3 DNA reads TGTGCCAGCAGCCAAGAAATAGCGACAGGGTACAATGAGCAGTTCTTC. The V and J genes are TRBV3-1 and TRBJ2-1, with 7 bases fitting TRBD1. V shed 0 bases and J 4 bases; nucleotides not matched to a gene: 6. Germline V lookup: CDR1 LGHDT, CDR2 YNNKEL (reference sequence). This CDR3 contains 16 residues.

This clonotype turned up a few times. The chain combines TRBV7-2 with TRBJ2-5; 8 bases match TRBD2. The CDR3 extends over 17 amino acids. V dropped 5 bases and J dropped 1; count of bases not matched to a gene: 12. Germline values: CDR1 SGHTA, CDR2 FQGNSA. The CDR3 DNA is TGTGCCAGCAGCACGCCCCGGGGAGCGGGAGCCCAAGAGACCCAGTACTTC. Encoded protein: CASSTPRGAGAQETQYF.

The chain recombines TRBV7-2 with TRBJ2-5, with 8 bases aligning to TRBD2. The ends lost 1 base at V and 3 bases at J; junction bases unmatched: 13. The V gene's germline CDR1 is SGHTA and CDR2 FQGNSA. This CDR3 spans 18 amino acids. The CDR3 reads CASSLGPVAGSLKETQYF. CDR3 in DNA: TGTGCCAGCAGCTTAGGACCCGTAGCGGGATCCCTAAAAGAGACCCAGTACTTC.

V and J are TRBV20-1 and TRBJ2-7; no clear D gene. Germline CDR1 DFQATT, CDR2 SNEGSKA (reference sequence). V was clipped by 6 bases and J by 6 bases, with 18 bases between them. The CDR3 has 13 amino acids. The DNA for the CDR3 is TGCAGTGCCCGCAGTCCTAGTTTAGTCGAGCAGTACTTC. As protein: CSARSPSLVEQYF.

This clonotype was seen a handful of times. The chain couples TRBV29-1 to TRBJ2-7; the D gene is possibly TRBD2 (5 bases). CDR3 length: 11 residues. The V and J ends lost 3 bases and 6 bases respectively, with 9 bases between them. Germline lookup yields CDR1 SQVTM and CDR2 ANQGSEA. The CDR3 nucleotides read TGCAGCGTTGAGTGGGAGAGCGAGCAGTACTTC. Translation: CSVEWESEQYF.

The CDR3 loop reads CASTTTSSPQETQYF. DNA for the CDR3: TGTGCCAGCACCACGACCTCTTCCCCGCAAGAGACCCAGTACTTC. The chain recombines TRBV11-2 with TRBJ2-5; D is unresolved. V lost 7 bases and J 2 bases, leaving 17 bases between the germline ends. Germline V gene data show CDR1 as SGHAT and CDR2 as FQNNGV. This CDR3 is 15 amino acids long.

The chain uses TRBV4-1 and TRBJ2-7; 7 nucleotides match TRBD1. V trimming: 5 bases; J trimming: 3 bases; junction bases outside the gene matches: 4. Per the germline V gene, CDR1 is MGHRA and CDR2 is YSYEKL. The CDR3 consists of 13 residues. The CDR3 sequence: CASSARDSYEQYF. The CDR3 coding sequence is TGCGCCAGCAGCGCCCGGGACAGCTACGAGCAGTACTTC.

The CDR3 loop is CSVMGHGEDTQYF. CDR3 bases: TGCAGCGTTATGGGACATGGCGAGGATACGCAGTATTTT. The chain has TRBV29-1 and TRBJ2-3, with D possibly matching TRBD1 (6 bases). The CDR3 runs 13 residues. Per germline, CDR1 SQVTM and CDR2 ANQGSEA. Trimming shortened V by 5 bases and J by 6 bases, and 15 bases separated the two germline ends.